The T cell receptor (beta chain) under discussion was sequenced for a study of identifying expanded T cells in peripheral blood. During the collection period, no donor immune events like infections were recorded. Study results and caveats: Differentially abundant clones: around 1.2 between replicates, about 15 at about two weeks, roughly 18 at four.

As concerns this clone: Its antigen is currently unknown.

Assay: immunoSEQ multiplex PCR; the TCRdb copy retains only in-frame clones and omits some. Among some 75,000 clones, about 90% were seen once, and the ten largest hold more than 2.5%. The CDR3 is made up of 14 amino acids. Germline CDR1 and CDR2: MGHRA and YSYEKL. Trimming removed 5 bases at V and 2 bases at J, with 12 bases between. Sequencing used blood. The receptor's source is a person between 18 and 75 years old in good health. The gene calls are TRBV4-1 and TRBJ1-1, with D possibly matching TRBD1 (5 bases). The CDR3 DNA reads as TGCGCCAGCAGCAATGCTCAGGGAAACACTGAAGCTTTCTTT. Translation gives CASSNAQGNTEAFF.